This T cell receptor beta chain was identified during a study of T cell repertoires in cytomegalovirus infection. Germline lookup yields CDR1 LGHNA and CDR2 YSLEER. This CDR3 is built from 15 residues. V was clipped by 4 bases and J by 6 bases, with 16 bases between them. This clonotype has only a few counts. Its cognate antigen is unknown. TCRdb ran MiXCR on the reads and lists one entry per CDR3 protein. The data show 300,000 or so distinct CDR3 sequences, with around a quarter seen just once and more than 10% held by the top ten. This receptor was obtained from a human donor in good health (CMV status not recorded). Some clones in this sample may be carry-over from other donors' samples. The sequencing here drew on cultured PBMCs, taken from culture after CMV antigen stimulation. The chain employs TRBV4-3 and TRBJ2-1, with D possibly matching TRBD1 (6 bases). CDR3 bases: TGCGCCAGCAGCCCCCGGGCAGGGGTGCCCAATGAGCAGTTCTTC. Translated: CASSPRAGVPNEQFF.